The 12 T cell receptor beta chains below all came from one sample that was sequenced in a study of neoadjuvant anti-PD-1 for oral cavity cancer. Assay used: immunoSEQ multiplex PCR; TCRdb lists only in-frame clones, some missing. The table shows about 72,000 clones, with around 83% occurring only once. The specimen comprised PBMCs, sampled before nivolumab (anti-PD-1) treatment. The receptors derive from a person aged 40 to 85 with oral cavity squamous cell carcinoma.

About this clone itself: The sample contains more than one DNA sequence encoding this CDR3. The chain is built from TRBV5-1 and TRBJ2-2, with D possibly matching TRBD1 (6 bases). Trimming cost V 2 bases and J 4 bases, with 6 bases left between them. The CDR3 totals 13 residues. Germline CDR1 reads SGHRS; CDR2 reads YFSETQ. CDR3: CASSLQGTGELFF. In nucleotides, the CDR3 is TGCGCCAGCAGCTTACAGGGCACCGGGGAGCTGTTTTTT. Combining the CDR3 with reference TRBV5-1 and TRBJ2-2 gives the whole variable domain KAGVTQTPRYLIKTRGQQVTLSCSPISGHRSVSWYQQTPGQGLQFLFEYFSETQRNKGNFPGRFSGRQFSNSRSEMNVSTLELGDSALYLCASSLQGTGELFFGEGSRLTVL.

J is TRBJ1-2 and V is TRBV9; TRBD1 might be the D (5 bases). The ends were cut back, 0 bases at V and 6 bases at J, with 12 bases in the middle. This CDR3 has 14 residues. The V gene's germline CDR1 is SGDLS and CDR2 YYNGEE. CDR3 residues: CASSVVGGSNGYTF. The DNA for the CDR3 is TGTGCCAGCAGCGTAGTCGGGGGGAGTAATGGCTACACCTTC. The full variable domain, rest sourced from reference TRBV9 and TRBJ1-2, is DSGVTQTPKHLITATGQRVTLRCSPRSGDLSVYWYQQSLDQGLQFLIQYYNGEERAKGNILERFSAQQFPDLHSELNLSSLELGDSALYFCASSVVGGSNGYTFGSGTRLTVV.

The chain has TRBV7-9 and TRBJ2-1, with 9 bases lining up with TRBD2. Germline CDR1 SEHNR, CDR2 FQNEAQ (reference sequence). This CDR3 contains 17 residues. After removal of 3 bases from V and 7 bases from J, the junction contained 13 bases not matched to a gene. CDR3 sequence reads: CASSLGSLAGVKNEQFF. CDR3 DNA sequence: TGTGCCAGCAGCTTGGGGTCTTTAGCGGGAGTTAAGAATGAGCAGTTCTTC.

In the case of this clone: A read error may produce the germline difference seen at one junction end. J is TRBJ1-3 and V is TRBV2; no clear D gene. CDR1 is SNHLY, CDR2 FYNNEI, per germline. This CDR3 spans 15 amino acids. CDR3 coding DNA: TGTGCCAGCAGTGAAGCTCGAAGTGCTGGGAACACCATATATTTT. Its translation: CASSEARSAGNTIYF. The entire variable domain, with the rest obtained from reference TRBV2 and TRBJ1-3, is as follows: EPEVTQTPSHQVTQMGQEVILRCVPISNHLYFYWYRQILGQKVEFLVSFYNNEISEKSEIFDDQFSVERPDGSNFTLKIRSTKLEDSAMYFCASSEARSAGNTIYFGEGSWLTVV.

The CDR3 DNA sequence: TGTGCCAGCAGTTCGACGGACAGGGCTGTTGCTTTCTTT. This translates into CASSSTDRAVAFF. This chain uses TRBV27 with TRBJ1-1, with TRBD1 matching 8 bases. Per the germline V gene, CDR1 is MNHEY and CDR2 is SMNVEV (reference sequence). V trimming: 4 bases; J trimming: 11 bases; junction bases outside the gene matches: 9. CDR3 size: 13 residues.

This chain's CDR3 is CASSPGPEYEAFF. DNA for the CDR3: TGTGCCAGCAGCCCGGGACCGGAGTATGAAGCTTTCTTT. The genes are TRBV5-4 and TRBJ1-1, with D possibly being TRBD1 (5 bases). This CDR3 is built from 13 residues. Germline CDR1 SGHNT, CDR2 YYREEE (reference sequence). Deletions cut 4 bases from V and 7 bases from J, with 14 bases between.

The chain combines TRBV11-2 with TRBJ2-2; 11 nucleotides match TRBD2. Germline values: CDR1 SGHAT, CDR2 FQNNGV. This CDR3 spans 16 amino acids. V was pared by 3 bases and J by 3 bases, with 3 bases of the junction left unmatched. The CDR3: CASSFRLAGYTGELFF. CDR3 nucleotide sequence: TGTGCCAGCAGCTTTAGACTAGCGGGGTACACCGGGGAGCTGTTTTTT.

This clone was found a few times. This chain links TRBV5-8 with TRBJ2-7; D gene unclear. The CDR3 runs 13 residues. Germline CDR1 SGHTS, CDR2 YDEGEE. Trimming took off 7 bases at V and 5 bases at J, with 16 bases between the two ends. The CDR3 sequence: CASGDLNVHEQYF. For the CDR3, the DNA is TGTGCCAGCGGAGATCTGAATGTCCACGAGCAGTACTTC.

The rearrangement links TRBV9 to TRBJ1-5, with 9 nucleotides matching TRBD1. The CDR3 is 15 amino acids. V lost 2 bases to trimming and J lost 6 bases; unmatched junction nucleotides: 6. Per germline, CDR1 SGDLS and CDR2 YYNGEE. The CDR3 DNA sequence: TGTGCCAGCAGCGTTGGGACAGGGCTTGGTCAGCCCCAGCATTTT. Its translation: CASSVGTGLGQPQHF. Based on the CDR3 plus reference TRBV9 and TRBJ1-5, the full variable domain is DSGVTQTPKHLITATGQRVTLRCSPRSGDLSVYWYQQSLDQGLQFLIQYYNGEERAKGNILERFSAQQFPDLHSELNLSSLELGDSALYFCASSVGTGLGQPQHFGDGTRLSIL.

The V call is TRBV5-1, the J call TRBJ1-2; 10 nucleotides agree with TRBD1. Trimming cost V 4 bases and J 8 bases; bases outside gene matches: 14. The CDR3 has 16 amino acids. In germline, CDR1 is SGHRS, CDR2 YFSETQ. CDR3 sequence reads: CASSEPGTGASVGYTF. DNA of the CDR3: TGCGCCAGCAGCGAGCCCGGGACAGGGGCATCGGTGGGCTACACCTTC.

The rearrangement uses TRBV20-1 and TRBJ2-1, with D uncertain. Germline CDR1 DFQATT, CDR2 SNEGSKA (reference sequence). The V gene lost 4 bases and the J gene lost 8 bases, with 9 bases spanning the gap. The CDR3 covers 11 residues. The CDR3 region is CSATTRDEQFF. The CDR3 DNA reads as TGCAGTGCTACGACCCGGGATGAGCAGTTCTTC.

This clone occurred once. The chain couples TRBV30 to TRBJ2-5; 14 bases map to TRBD2. J was trimmed by 5 bases and V by 2 bases; bases with no gene match: 1. The CDR3 covers 14 residues. In germline, CDR1 is GTSNPN, CDR2 SVGIG (reference sequence). CDR3 coding DNA: TGTGCCTGGAGTAGGACTAGCGGGAGGGAGACCCAGTACTTC. Its protein is CAWSRTSGRETQYF.